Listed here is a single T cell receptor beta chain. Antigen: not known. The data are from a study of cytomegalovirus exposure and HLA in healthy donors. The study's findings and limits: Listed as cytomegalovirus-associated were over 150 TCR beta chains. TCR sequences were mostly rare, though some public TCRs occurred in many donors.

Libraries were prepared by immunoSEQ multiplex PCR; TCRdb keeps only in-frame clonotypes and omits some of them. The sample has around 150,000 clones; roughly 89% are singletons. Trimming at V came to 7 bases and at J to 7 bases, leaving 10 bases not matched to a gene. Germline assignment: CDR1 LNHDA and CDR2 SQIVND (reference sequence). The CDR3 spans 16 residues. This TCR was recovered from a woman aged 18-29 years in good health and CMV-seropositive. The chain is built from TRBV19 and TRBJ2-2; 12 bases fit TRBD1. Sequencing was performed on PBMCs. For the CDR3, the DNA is TGTGCCAGTACCGGGGGACAGGGGGCTTCGTACGGGGAGCTGTTTTTT. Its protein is CASTGGQGASYGELFF.